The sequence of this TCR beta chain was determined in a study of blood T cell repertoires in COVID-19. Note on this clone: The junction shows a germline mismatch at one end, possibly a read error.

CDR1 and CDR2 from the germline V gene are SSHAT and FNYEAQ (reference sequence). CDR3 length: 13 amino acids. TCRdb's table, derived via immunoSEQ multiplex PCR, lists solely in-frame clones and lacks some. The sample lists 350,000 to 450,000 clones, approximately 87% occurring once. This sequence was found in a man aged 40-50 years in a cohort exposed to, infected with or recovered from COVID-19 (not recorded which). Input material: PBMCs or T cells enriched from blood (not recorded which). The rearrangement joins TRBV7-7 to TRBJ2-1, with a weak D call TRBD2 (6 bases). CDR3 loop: CASSRDSHNEQFF. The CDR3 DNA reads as TGTGCCAGCAGCCGGGACTCCCACAATGAGCAGTTCTTC.